This is a list of T cell receptor beta chains from one sample in a study of T-cell reconstitution after alpha-beta-depleted transplantation in children. TCRdb ran MiXCR on the PCR reads and lists one entry per CDR3 protein. The sample contains under 250,000 distinct CDR3 sequences, roughly 6.6% of which appear only once. Specimen: PBMCs, collected before TCRalphabeta/CD19-depleted stem cell transplant. The source of these receptors is a boy aged 2 to 9 with acute lymphoblastic leukemia, due to receive a stem cell transplant. Each CDR3 is given with its conserved first and last residue. D genes are given only for firm matches. Not every row has a clone size; where given, it reads once, few, many or a size class.

cdr3_aa | cdr3_nt | j_call | v_call | clone_size | d_call
CASSIGGTDTQYF | TGTGCCAGTAGTATTGGCGGCACAGATACGCAGTATTTT | TRBJ2-3 | TRBV19 | . | .
CASTTSTNEKLFF | TGTGCCAGCACGACCTCAACTAATGAAAAACTGTTTTTT | TRBJ1-4 | TRBV28 | . | .
CAAAVGTNEKLFF | TGTGCCGCCGCGGTTGGAACTAATGAAAAACTGTTTTTT | TRBJ1-4 | TRBV10-3 | many | .
CASSLRDRLYEQYF | TGTGCCAGCAGCCTCCGGGACAGGCTATATGAGCAGTACTTC | TRBJ2-7 | TRBV12-3/TRBV12-4 | many | TRBD1
CASLAVNNEQFF | TGTGCCAGTCTAGCGGTAAACAATGAGCAGTTCTTC | TRBJ2-1 | TRBV2 | many | TRBD2
CASQRLGSDTQYF | TGTGCCAGCCAACGGTTGGGTTCAGATACGCAGTATTTT | TRBJ2-3 | TRBV5-5 | many | .
CASSPTRKETQYF | TGTGCCAGCTCACCAACTAGGAAGGAGACCCAGTACTTC | TRBJ2-5 | TRBV18 | many | .
CASSLPEARGLDTQYF | TGTGCCAGCAGCTTACCCGAGGCTAGAGGTTTAGATACGCAGTATTTT | TRBJ2-3 | TRBV11-2 | many | .
CASGQFNTEAFF | TGTGCCAGCGGACAGTTTAACACTGAAGCTTTCTTT | TRBJ1-1 | TRBV19 | many | .
CASSDPGLAGVDEQYF | TGTGCCAGCAGCGACCCGGGACTAGCGGGAGTGGACGAGCAGTACTTC | TRBJ2-7 | TRBV7-9 | . | TRBD2
CASSQSPKSGALETQYF | TGTGCCAGCAGTCAGTCCCCAAAATCAGGGGCCCTCGAGACCCAGTACTTC | TRBJ2-5 | TRBV6-1 | many | .
CASSLALREDNSPLHF | TGTGCCAGCAGCTTAGCCCTCCGGGAGGATAATTCACCCCTCCACTTT | TRBJ1-6 | TRBV7-6 | many | .
CASSFGVYEQYF | TGTGCCAGCAGTTTTGGGGTCTACGAGCAGTACTTC | TRBJ2-7 | TRBV28 | many | .
CASSRTGGNTIYF | TGCGCCAGCAGCCGGACAGGTGGAAACACCATATATTTT | TRBJ1-3 | TRBV5-1 | few | TRBD1
CSATGYNTEAFF | TGCAGTGCTACAGGGTATAACACTGAAGCTTTCTTT | TRBJ1-1 | TRBV20-1 | . | .
CSVHGGEAFF | TGCAGCGTTCACGGCGGTGAAGCTTTCTTT | TRBJ1-1 | TRBV29-1 | many | .
CASSYSALREQYF | TGTGCCAGCAGTTACTCCGCTTTGCGCGAGCAGTACTTC | TRBJ2-7 | TRBV6-5 | many | .
CASSLAPSGRDTQYF | TGTGCCAGCAGCTTAGCTCCTAGCGGGAGGGATACGCAGTATTTT | TRBJ2-3 | TRBV7-6 | many | TRBD2
CSARDARGDTEAFF | TGCAGTGCTAGAGATGCACGGGGGGACACTGAAGCTTTCTTT | TRBJ1-1 | TRBV20-1 | few | .
CASSYSGSRMEQFF | TGTGCCAGCAGTTACAGTGGAAGTAGGATGGAGCAGTTCTTC | TRBJ2-1 | TRBV6-5 | many | .
CASSPLGWSGNTIYF | TGTGCCAGCAGTCCCCTAGGTTGGTCTGGAAACACCATATATTTT | TRBJ1-3 | TRBV12-3/TRBV12-4 | many | .
CASRPNPTGGFSPQHF | TGTGCCAGCAGACCTAACCCGACAGGGGGCTTTTCGCCCCAGCATTTT | TRBJ1-5 | TRBV27 | many | TRBD1
CASRLAEYSYEQYF | TGTGCCAGCAGACTAGCGGAATATTCCTACGAGCAGTACTTC | TRBJ2-7 | TRBV6-1 | many | TRBD2
CASRREGNYNEQFF | TGTGCCAGCAGGCGGGAGGGAAATTACAATGAGCAGTTCTTC | TRBJ2-1 | TRBV28 | many | TRBD2
CATHRGPNYGYTF | TGTGCCACCCACAGGGGTCCTAACTATGGCTACACCTTC | TRBJ1-2 | TRBV28 | . | TRBD1
CASLDLQASYEQYF | TGCGCCAGCCTCGACCTTCAGGCATCCTACGAGCAGTACTTC | TRBJ2-7 | TRBV10-2 | . | .
CASSLWDNQPQHF | TGTGCCAGCAGCTTGTGGGATAATCAGCCCCAGCATTTT | TRBJ1-5 | TRBV7-9 | . | .